At least ten counts were recorded for the clone carrying this T cell receptor (beta chain). In TCRdb, the 5' RACE reads were re-called with MiXCR into one record per CDR3 protein. The data hold 250,000 or so distinct CDR3 sequences, with roughly 25% observed a single time. The record originates from a study of CD8 T cells in ankylosing spondylitis. Trimming removed 6 bases from V and 1 base from J; junction bases left unmatched: 4. The CDR3 is made up of 15 amino acids. CDR1 and CDR2 from the germline V gene are LNHNV and YYDKDF (reference sequence). V usage is TRBV15 and J usage is TRBJ2-1; 9 bases line up with TRBD2. Material: blood, either unsorted or a sorted T cell fraction (not recorded which). This TCR was recovered from a male donor with ankylosing spondylitis or in good health (not recorded which). CDR3 sequence (DNA): TGTGCCACCAGGCTAGCGGGGTCTTCCTACAATGAGCAGTTCTTC. As protein: CATRLAGSSYNEQFF.